This TCR beta chain was sequenced during a study of response to subunit inactivated influenza vaccine. Notes on the study in general: Authors suggested seasonal influenza vaccinations each recruit few new T cells.

Looked up from germline, CDR1 is LGHNA and CDR2 is YSLEER. The J segment lost 2 bases and the V segment lost 2 bases, leaving 13 bases of the junction unmatched. CDR3 length: 18 residues. Each CDR3 protein is one row after TCRdb ran MiXCR on the RT-PCR reads. Here the sample spans around 170,000 distinct CDR3 sequences, approximately 12% being singletons. This clonotype occurred a few times. Antigen unknown. The clonotype originates from a man between 50 and 69 years old who received an inactivated influenza vaccine. The gene calls are TRBV4-3 and TRBJ2-3; 7 positions agree with TRBD1. Material: CD8+ T cells sorted from PBMCs, obtained around 25 months after vaccination. CDR3 sequence (DNA): TGCGCCAGCAGCCAATCTCCTTTACAGGGGTACACCACAGATACGCAGTATTTT. Translating gives CASSQSPLQGYTTDTQYF.